These 9 T cell receptor beta chains originate from one sample sequenced in a study of shared clonotypes between healthy human individuals. Clones were read by immunoSEQ multiplex PCR, and TCRdb kept only the in-frame ones, dropping some. The sample lists about 480,000 clones; about four fifths were seen once. The sample comprised PBMCs. The source of these receptors is a woman in her thirties or forties in good health. Some clones in this sample may be carry-over from other donors' samples.

The chain recombines TRBV9 with TRBJ1-1, with D perhaps matching TRBD1 (5 bases). This CDR3 is built from 14 residues. Trimming stripped 0 bases from V and 1 base from J, with 7 bases between. Germline V gene sequence: CDR1 SGDLS, CDR2 YYNGEE. The CDR3 region has the DNA TGTGCCAGCAGCGTAGACCAGGGGAACACTGAAGCTTTCTTT. Amino acids: CASSVDQGNTEAFF.

The chain carries TRBV28 and TRBJ2-2, with 7 bases fitting TRBD1. V lost 7 bases and J lost 6; bases outside the gene matches: 17. The CDR3 consists of 17 residues. Germline values: CDR1 MDHEN, CDR2 SYDVKM. CDR3 region: CASIATRGRYGPGELFF. The CDR3, as DNA: TGTGCCAGCATTGCTACGAGGGGGCGGTATGGTCCCGGGGAGCTGTTTTTT.

CDR3 bases: TGTGCCAGCAGCGTCGCCTACGAGCAGTACTTC. Translating it yields CASSVAYEQYF. The chain combines TRBV7-2 with TRBJ2-7; no clear D. Per the germline V gene, CDR1 is SGHTA and CDR2 is FQGNSA. V was clipped by 5 bases and J by 2 bases, with 4 bases between them. The CDR3 totals 11 residues.

The chain couples TRBV20-1 to TRBJ2-7; D gene ambiguous. The CDR3 length is 11 residues. Trimming left V 0 bases short and J 9 bases short, with 9 bases between. Germline V gene sequence: CDR1 DFQATT, CDR2 SNEGSKA (reference sequence). CDR3 nucleotides: TGCAGTGCTAGAGAGGGGTGGGGGCAGTACTTC. This codes for CSAREGWGQYF.

This clone was observed a handful of times. V is TRBV13 and J is TRBJ2-7, with 11 bases identical to TRBD1. CDR1 PRHDT and CDR2 FYEKMQ come from the germline V gene (reference sequence). The ends lost 3 bases at V and 2 bases at J; junction bases unmatched: 3. This CDR3 has 15 residues. The CDR3 sequence: CASSFGTGGTYEQYF. The CDR3 DNA reads as TGTGCCAGCAGCTTCGGGACAGGGGGGACCTACGAGCAGTACTTC.

A note on this clone: Other DNA sequences in the sample encode the same CDR3. The chain has TRBV7-3 and TRBJ2-2, with unresolved D. V gave up 3 bases and J gave up 3 bases, with 8 bases separating them. The CDR3 consists of 14 residues. Germline CDR1 is SGHTA and CDR2 is FQGTGA. In DNA, the CDR3 is TGTGCCAGCAGCTTCTCTAGAGACACCGGGGAGCTGTTTTTT. Residues: CASSFSRDTGELFF.

As to this clone: The same CDR3 is also encoded by other DNA sequences in this sample. This chain joins TRBV4-1 and TRBJ1-1; unclear D gene. This CDR3 is 13 amino acids long. In germline, CDR1 is MGHRA, CDR2 YSYEKL. V was clipped by 1 base and J by 4 bases, with 7 bases between them. Here the CDR3 DNA reads TGCGCCAGCAGCCAAGTACCAGGCACTGAAGCTTTCTTT. Amino acid sequence: CASSQVPGTEAFF.

The V gene is TRBV7-9, the J gene TRBJ2-3, with a tentative D call TRBD2 (6 bases). Looked up from germline, CDR1 is SEHNR and CDR2 is FQNEAQ (reference sequence). Trimming shortened V by 5 bases and J by 3 bases, and 15 bases separated the two germline ends. The CDR3 contains 15 residues. CDR3 region: CASSISGGPTDTQYF. In nucleotides, the CDR3 is TGTGCCAGCAGCATTAGCGGCGGTCCTACAGATACGCAGTATTTT.

The chain has TRBV19 and TRBJ2-5, with D possibly matching TRBD1 (5 bases). The CDR3 contains 13 residues. Trimming shortened V by 6 bases and J by 1 base, and 9 bases separated the two germline ends. Germline lookup yields CDR1 LNHDA and CDR2 SQIVND (reference sequence). The CDR3 DNA reads TGTGCCAGTAGGGGCCAGGGCCAAGAGACCCAGTACTTC. It yields the protein CASRGQGQETQYF.